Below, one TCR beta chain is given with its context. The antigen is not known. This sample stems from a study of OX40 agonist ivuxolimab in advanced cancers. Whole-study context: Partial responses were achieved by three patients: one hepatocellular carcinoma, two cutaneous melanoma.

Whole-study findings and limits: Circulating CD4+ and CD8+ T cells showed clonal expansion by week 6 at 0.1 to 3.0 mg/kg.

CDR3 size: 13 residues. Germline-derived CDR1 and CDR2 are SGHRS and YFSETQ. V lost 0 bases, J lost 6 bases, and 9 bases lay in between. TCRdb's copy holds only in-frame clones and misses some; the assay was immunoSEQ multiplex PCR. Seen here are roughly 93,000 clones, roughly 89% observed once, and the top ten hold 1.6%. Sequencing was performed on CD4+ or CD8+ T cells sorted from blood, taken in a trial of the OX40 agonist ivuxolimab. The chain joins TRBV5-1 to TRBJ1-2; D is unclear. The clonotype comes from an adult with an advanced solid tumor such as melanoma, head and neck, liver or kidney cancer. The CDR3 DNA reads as TGCGCCAGCAGCTTGGCTAGGGAGGATGGCTACACCTTC. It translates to CASSLAREDGYTF.